This T cell receptor (beta chain) was observed in a study of shared clonotypes between healthy human individuals. Data came from immunoSEQ multiplex PCR; TCRdb stores just in-frame clones and leaves some out. This table has more than 2 million clones, over 85% appearing once. The TCR was taken from a man between 18 and 29 years old in good health. Sequenced input: naive CD4+ T cells sorted from blood. Noted subset: CD45RA+ positively selected.

As DNA, the CDR3 is TGTGCCTGGAGTCGTAGCGGGAGCTCCTACAATGAGCAGTTCTTC. Translated: CAWSRSGSSYNEQFF. The V gene is TRBV30, the J gene TRBJ2-1; 9 bases line up with TRBD2. The CDR3 runs to 15 residues. Trimming took 2 bases from V and 0 from J; bases not matched to a gene: 2. Germline assignment: CDR1 GTSNPN and CDR2 SVGIG (reference sequence).